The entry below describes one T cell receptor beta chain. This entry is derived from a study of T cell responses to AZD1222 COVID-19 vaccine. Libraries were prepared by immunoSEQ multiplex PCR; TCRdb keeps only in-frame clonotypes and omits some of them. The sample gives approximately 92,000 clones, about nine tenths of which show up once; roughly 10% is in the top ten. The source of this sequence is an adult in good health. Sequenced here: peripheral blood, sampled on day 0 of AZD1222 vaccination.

CDR3 loop: CASSLDRYNEQFF. CDR3 in DNA: TGTGCCAGCAGCTTAGATCGATACAATGAGCAGTTCTTC. V gene TRBV7-7 combines with J gene TRBJ2-1; D unclear. Germline V gene data show CDR1 as SSHAT and CDR2 as FNYEAQ (reference sequence). The CDR3 length is 13 residues. Trimming took off 1 base at V and 4 bases at J, with 5 bases between the two ends.